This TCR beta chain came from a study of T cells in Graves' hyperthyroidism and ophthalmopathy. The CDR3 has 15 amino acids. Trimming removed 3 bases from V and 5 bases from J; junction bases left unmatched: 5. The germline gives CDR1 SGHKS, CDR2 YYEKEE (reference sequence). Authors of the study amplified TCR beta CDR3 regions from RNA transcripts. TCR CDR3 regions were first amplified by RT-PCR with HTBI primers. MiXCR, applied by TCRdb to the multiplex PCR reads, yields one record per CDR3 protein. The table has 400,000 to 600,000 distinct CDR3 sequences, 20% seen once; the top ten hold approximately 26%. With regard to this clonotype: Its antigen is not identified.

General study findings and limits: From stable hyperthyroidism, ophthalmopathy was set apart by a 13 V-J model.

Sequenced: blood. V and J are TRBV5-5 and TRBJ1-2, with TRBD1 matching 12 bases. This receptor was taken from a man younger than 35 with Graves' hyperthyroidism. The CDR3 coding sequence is TGTGCCAGCAGCTGGGGACAGGGGGCGCGGTATGGCTACACCTTC. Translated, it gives CASSWGQGARYGYTF.